What follows is one T cell receptor beta chain and its context. The target antigen is unknown. Co-extraction of both nucleic acids (RNA and DNA) used roughly 20-33 mg of unsorted bulk tissue. Priming with a constant-region primer yielded TCR beta cDNA from 400 to 550 ng total RNA. Libraries covering TCR beta were generated through three nested multiplex PCR rounds (using a slightly modified ARM-PCR). Investigators reported that the first two PCR rounds, at about 11 cycles each, used TRBV1-TRBV30 forward primers with a C-beta reverse primer. TCRdb independently ran MiXCR on the multiplex PCR reads; one entry per CDR3 protein. Found here are some 180,000 distinct CDR3 sequences, approximately 80% of them singletons; the top ten hold approximately 18%. CDR1 is MNHEY, CDR2 SVGAGI, per germline. This CDR3 is 13 amino acids long. V was clipped by 6 bases and J by 6 bases, with 14 bases between them. The data derive from a study of tumor-infiltrating lymphocytes in primary liver carcinoma. Study background: The neoplasms were of stage T1-T3 N0M0, with dimensions of roughly 4 to 11 cm across.

Study-wide points: Blood trailed tumors significantly in top-250-clone fraction (p = 0.039). Merely about 7-25% of top clones occurred in all five tumor regions.

Sequenced sample: tumor tissue from primary liver carcinoma. This chain joins TRBV6-5 and TRBJ1-2; no clear D gene. This sequence was found in a man between 35 and 55 years old with primary liver carcinoma and hepatitis B virus infection. CDR3 sequence: CASRGYKTHGYTF. The CDR3, as DNA: TGTGCCAGCAGAGGGTACAAGACGCATGGCTACACCTTC.